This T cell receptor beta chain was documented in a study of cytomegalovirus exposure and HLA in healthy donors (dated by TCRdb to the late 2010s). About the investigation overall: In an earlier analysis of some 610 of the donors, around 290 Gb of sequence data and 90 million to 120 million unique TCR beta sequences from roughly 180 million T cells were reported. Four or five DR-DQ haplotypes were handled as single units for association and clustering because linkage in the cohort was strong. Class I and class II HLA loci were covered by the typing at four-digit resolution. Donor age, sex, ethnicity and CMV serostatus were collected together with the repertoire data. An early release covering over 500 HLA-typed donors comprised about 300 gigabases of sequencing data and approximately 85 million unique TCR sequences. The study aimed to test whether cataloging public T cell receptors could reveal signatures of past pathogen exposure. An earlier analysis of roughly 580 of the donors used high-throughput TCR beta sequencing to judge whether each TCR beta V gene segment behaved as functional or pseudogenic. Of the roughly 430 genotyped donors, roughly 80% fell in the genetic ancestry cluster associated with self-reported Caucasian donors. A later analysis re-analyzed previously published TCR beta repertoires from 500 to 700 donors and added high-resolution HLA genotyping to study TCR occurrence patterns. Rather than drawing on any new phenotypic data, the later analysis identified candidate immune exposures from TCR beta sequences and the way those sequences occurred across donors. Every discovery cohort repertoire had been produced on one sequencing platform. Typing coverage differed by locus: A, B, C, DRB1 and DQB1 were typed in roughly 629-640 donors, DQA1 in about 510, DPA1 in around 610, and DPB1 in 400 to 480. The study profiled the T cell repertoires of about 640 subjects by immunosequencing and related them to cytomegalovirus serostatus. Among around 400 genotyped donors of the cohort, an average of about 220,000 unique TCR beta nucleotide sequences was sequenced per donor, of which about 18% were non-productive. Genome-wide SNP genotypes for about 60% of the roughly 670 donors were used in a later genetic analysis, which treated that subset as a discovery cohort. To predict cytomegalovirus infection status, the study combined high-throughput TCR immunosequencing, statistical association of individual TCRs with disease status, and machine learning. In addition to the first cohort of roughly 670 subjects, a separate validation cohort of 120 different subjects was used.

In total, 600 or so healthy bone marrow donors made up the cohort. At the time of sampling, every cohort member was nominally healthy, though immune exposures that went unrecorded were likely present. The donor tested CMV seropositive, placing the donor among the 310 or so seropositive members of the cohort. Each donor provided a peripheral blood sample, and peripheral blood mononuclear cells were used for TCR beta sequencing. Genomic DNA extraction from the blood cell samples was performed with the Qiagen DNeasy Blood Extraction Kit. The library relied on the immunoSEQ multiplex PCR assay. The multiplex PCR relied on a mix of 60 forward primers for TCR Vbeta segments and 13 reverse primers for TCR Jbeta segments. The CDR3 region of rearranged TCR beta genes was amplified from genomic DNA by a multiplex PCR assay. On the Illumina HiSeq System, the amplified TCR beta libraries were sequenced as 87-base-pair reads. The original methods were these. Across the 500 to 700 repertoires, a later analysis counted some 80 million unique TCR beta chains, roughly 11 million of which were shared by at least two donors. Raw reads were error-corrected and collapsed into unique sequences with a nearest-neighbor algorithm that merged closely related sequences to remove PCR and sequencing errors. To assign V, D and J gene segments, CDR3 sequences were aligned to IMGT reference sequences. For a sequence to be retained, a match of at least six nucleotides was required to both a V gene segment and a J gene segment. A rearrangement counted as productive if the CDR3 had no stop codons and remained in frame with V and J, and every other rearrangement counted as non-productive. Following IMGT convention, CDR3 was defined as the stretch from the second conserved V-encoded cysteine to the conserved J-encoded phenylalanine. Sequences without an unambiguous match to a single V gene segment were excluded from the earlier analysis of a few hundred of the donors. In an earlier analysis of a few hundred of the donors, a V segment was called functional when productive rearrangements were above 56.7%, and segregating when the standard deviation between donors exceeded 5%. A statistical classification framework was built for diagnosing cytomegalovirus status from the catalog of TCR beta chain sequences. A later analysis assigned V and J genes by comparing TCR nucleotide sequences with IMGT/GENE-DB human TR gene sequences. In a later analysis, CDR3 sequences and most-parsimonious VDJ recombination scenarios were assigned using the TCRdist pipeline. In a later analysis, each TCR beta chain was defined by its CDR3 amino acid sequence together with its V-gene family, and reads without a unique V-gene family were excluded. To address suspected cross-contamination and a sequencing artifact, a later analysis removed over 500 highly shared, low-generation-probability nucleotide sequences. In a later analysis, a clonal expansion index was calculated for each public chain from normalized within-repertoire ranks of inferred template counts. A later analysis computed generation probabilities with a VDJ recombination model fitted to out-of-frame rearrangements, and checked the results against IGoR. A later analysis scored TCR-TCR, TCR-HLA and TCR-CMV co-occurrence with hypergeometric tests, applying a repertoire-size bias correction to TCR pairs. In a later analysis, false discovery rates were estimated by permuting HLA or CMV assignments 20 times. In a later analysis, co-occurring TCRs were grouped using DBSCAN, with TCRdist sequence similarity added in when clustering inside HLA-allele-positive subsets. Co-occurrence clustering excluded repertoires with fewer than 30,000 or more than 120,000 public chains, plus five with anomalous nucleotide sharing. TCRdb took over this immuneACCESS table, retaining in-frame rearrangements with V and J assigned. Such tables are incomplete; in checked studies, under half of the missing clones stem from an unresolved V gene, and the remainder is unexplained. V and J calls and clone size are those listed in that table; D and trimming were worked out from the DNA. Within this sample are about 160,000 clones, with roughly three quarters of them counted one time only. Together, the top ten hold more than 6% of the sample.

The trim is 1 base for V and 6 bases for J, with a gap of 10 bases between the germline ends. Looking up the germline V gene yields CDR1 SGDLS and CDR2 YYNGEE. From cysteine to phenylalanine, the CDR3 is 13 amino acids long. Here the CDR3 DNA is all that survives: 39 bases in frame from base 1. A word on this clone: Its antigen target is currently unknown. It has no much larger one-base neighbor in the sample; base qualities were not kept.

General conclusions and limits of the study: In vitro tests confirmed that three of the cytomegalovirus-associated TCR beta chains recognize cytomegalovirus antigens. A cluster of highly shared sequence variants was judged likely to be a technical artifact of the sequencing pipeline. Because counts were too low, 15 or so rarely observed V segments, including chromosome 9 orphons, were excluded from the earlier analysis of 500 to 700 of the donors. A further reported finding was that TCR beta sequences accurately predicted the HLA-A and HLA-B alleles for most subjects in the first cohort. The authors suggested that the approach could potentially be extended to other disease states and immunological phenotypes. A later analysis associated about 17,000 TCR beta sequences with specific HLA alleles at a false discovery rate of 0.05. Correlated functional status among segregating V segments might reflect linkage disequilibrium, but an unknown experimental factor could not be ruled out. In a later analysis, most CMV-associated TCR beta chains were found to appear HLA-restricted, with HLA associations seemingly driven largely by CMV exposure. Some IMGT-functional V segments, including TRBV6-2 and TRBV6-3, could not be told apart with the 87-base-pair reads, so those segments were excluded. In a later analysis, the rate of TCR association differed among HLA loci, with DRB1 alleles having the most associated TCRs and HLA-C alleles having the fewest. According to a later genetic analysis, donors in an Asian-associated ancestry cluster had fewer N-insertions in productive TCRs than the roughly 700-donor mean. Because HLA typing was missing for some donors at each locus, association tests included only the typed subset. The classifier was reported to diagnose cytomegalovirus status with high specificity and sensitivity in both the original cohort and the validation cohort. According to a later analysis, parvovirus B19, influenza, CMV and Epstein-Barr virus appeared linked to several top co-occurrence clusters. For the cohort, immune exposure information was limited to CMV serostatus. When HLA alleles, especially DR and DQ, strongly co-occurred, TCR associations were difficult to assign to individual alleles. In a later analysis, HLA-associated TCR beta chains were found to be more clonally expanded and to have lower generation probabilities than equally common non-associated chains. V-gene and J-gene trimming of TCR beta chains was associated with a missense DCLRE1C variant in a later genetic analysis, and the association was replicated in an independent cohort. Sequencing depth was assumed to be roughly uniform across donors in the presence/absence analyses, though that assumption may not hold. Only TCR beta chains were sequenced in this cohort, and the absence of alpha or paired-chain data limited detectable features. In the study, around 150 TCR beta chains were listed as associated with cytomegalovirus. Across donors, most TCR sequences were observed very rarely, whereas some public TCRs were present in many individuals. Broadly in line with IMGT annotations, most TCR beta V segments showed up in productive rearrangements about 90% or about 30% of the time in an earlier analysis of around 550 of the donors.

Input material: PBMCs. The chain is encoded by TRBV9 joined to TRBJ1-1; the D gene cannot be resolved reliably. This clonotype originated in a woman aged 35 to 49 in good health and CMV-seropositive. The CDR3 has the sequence CASSVSEGAEAFF. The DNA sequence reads TGTGCCAGCAGCGTATCCGAGGGCGCTGAAGCTTTCTTT.